This T cell receptor (beta chain) was sequenced during a study of beta chain features in type 1 diabetes. Background on the study: Similarity in age, gender and cell yields was seen between patients and healthy donors.

This clone was observed a few times. Its antigen is unknown. Since all of the isolated RNA was reverse transcribed, expressed TCRB transcripts were what got sequenced. TCRdb's copy holds only in-frame clones and misses some; the assay was immunoSEQ multiplex PCR. The table records about half a million clones, 11% of them present only once. Study-wide points: For patients, the naive, central memory and Treg TCRB repertoires appeared more alike than for healthy donors. VDJ junctions sequenced from type 1 diabetes patients showed fewer insertions and more deletions. Within each of all four CD4+ subsets, Type 1 diabetes patients had TCRB CDR3s that were moderately but significantly shorter.

The sample was naive CD4+ T cells from blood. This TCR was sampled from a woman aged 18-35 years in good health.

DNA for the CDR3: TGTGCCAGCAGCTTAATCGGGAGTGGCACAGATACGCAGTATTTT. Translating it yields CASSLIGSGTDTQYF. This chain uses TRBV7-3 with TRBJ2-3; TRBD2 might be the D (6 bases). V lost 1 base and J lost 1, with 9 bases in between. Germline assignment: CDR1 SGHTA and CDR2 FQGTGA. This CDR3 is 15 amino acids long.